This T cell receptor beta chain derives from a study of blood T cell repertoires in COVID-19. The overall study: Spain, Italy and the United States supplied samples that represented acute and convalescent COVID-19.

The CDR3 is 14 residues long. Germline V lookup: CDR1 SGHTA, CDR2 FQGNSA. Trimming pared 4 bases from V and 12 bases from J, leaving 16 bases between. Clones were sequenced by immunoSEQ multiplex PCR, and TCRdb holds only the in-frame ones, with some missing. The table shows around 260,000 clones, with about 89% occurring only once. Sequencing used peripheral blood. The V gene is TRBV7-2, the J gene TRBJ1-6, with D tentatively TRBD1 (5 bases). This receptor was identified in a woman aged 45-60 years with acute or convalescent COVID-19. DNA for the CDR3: TGTGCCAGCAGCTCCTCACCGACAGTGGGACCCCTCCACTTT. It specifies CASSSSPTVGPLHF.